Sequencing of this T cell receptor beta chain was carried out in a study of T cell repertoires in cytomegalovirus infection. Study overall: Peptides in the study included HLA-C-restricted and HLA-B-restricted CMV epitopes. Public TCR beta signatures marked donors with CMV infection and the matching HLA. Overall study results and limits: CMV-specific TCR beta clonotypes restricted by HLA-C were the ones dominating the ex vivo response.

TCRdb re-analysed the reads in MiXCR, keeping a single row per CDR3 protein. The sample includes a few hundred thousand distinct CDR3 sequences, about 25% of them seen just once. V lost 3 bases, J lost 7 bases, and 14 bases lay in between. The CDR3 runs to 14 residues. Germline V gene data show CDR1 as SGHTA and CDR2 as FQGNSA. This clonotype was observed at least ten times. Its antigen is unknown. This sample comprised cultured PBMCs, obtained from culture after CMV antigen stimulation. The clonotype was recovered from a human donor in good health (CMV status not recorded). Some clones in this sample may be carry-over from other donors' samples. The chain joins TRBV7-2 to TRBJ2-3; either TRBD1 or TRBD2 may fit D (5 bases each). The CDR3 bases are TGTGCCAGCAGCTTCGGGGCTAGGTTGCATACGCAGTATTTT. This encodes CASSFGARLHTQYF.